Presented here are 25 T cell receptor beta chains from one specimen sequenced in a study of Graves' ophthalmopathy and Graves' hyperthyroidism. TCR beta CDR3 amplification used RNA transcripts. The library came from an HTBI-primed first-round RT-PCR and a second-round multiplex PCR. MiXCR, applied by TCRdb to the multiplex PCR reads, yields one record per CDR3 protein. The table lists around 1.1 million distinct CDR3 sequences, around a third of them singletons, with around 10% in the top ten. The material sequenced was peripheral blood or thyroid tissue (not recorded which). Source of these receptors: an adult man with Graves' hyperthyroidism.

This chain connects TRBV7-9 to TRBJ1-2; 7 bases fit TRBD1. CDR1 is SEHNR, CDR2 FQNEAQ, per germline (reference sequence). The junction had 15 bases not matched to a gene; V was cut back by 5 bases and J by 3 bases. This CDR3 contains 17 residues. CDR3 protein: CASSVGQEGDYDYGYTF. The CDR3 DNA is TGTGCCAGCAGCGTAGGACAGGAGGGGGATTACGACTATGGCTACACCTTC.

Comments on this clonotype: A much larger clone differs from this one at a single base, so this may be a read error. The chain is built from TRBV11-2 and TRBJ2-2, with D possibly being TRBD1 or TRBD2 (7 bases each). Germline CDR1 SGHAT, CDR2 FQNNGV. The CDR3 is 14 residues long. V lost 5 bases and J 6 bases, leaving 13 bases between the germline ends. CDR3 amino acids: CASSPQGGAGELFF. CDR3 nucleotide sequence: TGTGCCAGCAGCCCCCAGGGGGGGGCCGGGGAGCTGTTTTTT.

The CDR3 loop reads CASSFGQGDRSPLHF. The CDR3, as DNA: TGTGCCAGCAGCTTTGGACAGGGTGACCGTTCACCCCTCCACTTT. The chain is built from TRBV7-6 and TRBJ1-6; the match to TRBD1 covers 8 bases. The germline V gene encodes CDR1 SGHVS and CDR2 FNYEAQ. V lost 3 bases and J lost 9; bases outside the gene matches: 7. The CDR3 length is 15 residues.

This clonotype was seen ten or more times. The chain joins TRBV6-6 to TRBJ2-5; D gene uncertain. Trimming shortened V by 2 bases and J by 3 bases, and 4 bases separated the two germline ends. The CDR3 is made up of 12 amino acids. Germline V gene data show CDR1 as MNHNY and CDR2 as SVGAGI (reference sequence). CDR3 bases: TGTGCCAGCAGTTACGTAAAAGAGACCCAGTACTTC. Its protein product is CASSYVKETQYF.

The chain recombines TRBV30 with TRBJ1-2; 7 bases fit TRBD1. Trimming took 7 bases from V and 0 from J; bases not matched to a gene: 5. Germline CDR1 is GTSNPN and CDR2 is SVGIG (reference sequence). This CDR3 is 13 amino acids long. CDR3 sequence reads: CAFGQASNYGYTF. The CDR3 DNA sequence: TGTGCCTTCGGACAGGCCTCTAACTATGGCTACACCTTC.

This clonotype was seen ten or more times. The chain uses TRBV15 and TRBJ1-4, with D possibly matching TRBD1 (5 bases). CDR1 LNHNV and CDR2 YYDKDF come from the germline V gene (reference sequence). V was pared by 4 bases and J by 5 bases, with 11 bases between. The CDR3 is 14 residues long. The CDR3 DNA sequence: TGTGCCACCAGCACCCGGGACGGGAATGAAAAACTGTTTTTT. This codes for CATSTRDGNEKLFF. Based on the CDR3 plus reference TRBV15 and TRBJ1-4, the full variable domain is DAMVIQNPRYQVTQFGKPVTLSCSQTLNHNVMYWYQQKSSQAPKLLFHYYDKDFNNEADTPDNFQSRRPNTSFCFLDIRSPGLGDTAMYLCATSTRDGNEKLFFGSGTQLSVL.

The chain couples TRBV6-2 or TRBV6-3 to TRBJ2-7, with 8 bases lining up with TRBD1. The CDR3 extends over 16 amino acids. Germline loops: CDR1 MNHEY, CDR2 SVGEGT. With V trimmed by 0 bases and J by 3 bases, 7 bases remained unmatched. CDR3: CASSYSQAGGGYEQYF. The CDR3 bases are TGTGCCAGCAGTTACTCCCAAGCAGGGGGCGGCTACGAGCAGTACTTC.

For the CDR3, the DNA is TGTGCCAGTGACGACAGAGTGGGGGAGACCCAGTACTTC. Translating it yields CASDDRVGETQYF. The V and J genes are TRBV2 and TRBJ2-5, with D possibly matching TRBD1 (5 bases). The V gene's germline CDR1 is SNHLY and CDR2 FYNNEI. V shed 9 bases and J shed 5 bases, with 16 bases lying between them. This CDR3 is built from 13 residues.

In its sample, this clonotype was seen many times. The V and J genes are TRBV20-1 and TRBJ2-5; 7 bases are a match to TRBD2. Trimming at V came to 1 base and at J to 3 bases, leaving 5 bases not matched to a gene. The germline V gene has CDR1 DFQATT and CDR2 SNEGSKA (reference sequence). This CDR3 comprises 14 residues. The CDR3 reads CSARVTSAKETQYF. CDR3 nucleotides: TGCAGTGCTAGAGTCACTAGCGCCAAAGAGACCCAGTACTTC.

Concerning this clonotype itself: Relative to the germline gene, one junction end is altered; a read error may explain this. Written as DNA, the CDR3 is TGTGCCAACAGCTTAGGGAACAATCAGCCCCAGCATTTT. Encoded protein: CANSLGNNQPQHF. The J gene is TRBJ1-5, the V gene TRBV7-8; D unresolved. Germline V CDR1 and CDR2: SGHVS, FQNEAQ. CDR3 length equals 13 residues.

On this clonotype: A much larger clone lies one base from this, so it may be a read error. The chain combines TRBV19 with TRBJ2-5; D is unclear. This CDR3 spans 13 amino acids. The V gene lost 3 bases and the J gene lost 3 bases, with 8 bases spanning the gap. Germline CDR1 reads LNHDA; CDR2 reads SQIVND (reference sequence). The CDR3 protein is CASSMGMKETQYF. The CDR3, as DNA: TGTGCCAGTAGTATGGGGATGAAAGAGACCCAGTACTTC.

The chain joins TRBV19 to TRBJ1-5, with a weak D call TRBD1 (6 bases). This CDR3 spans 17 amino acids. Germline V CDR1 and CDR2: LNHDA, SQIVND (reference sequence). The V end was cut by 5 bases, the J end by 2 bases, with 19 bases between. The CDR3 here is CASSAGQGLLGNQPQHF. CDR3 DNA sequence: TGTGCCAGTAGTGCGGGGCAGGGGCTGTTAGGCAATCAGCCCCAGCATTTT.

Points on this clonotype: At one end the junction does not follow the germline gene, possibly because of a read error. This chain connects TRBV6-5 to TRBJ1-2; D is ambiguous. The germline V gene has CDR1 MNHEY and CDR2 SVGAGI. This CDR3 contains 16 residues. The CDR3 region has the DNA TGTGCCAGCAGTGAAGCGCCGGGCAGTTCTAACTATGGCCACACCTTC. Protein product: CASSEAPGSSNYGHTF.

This clonotype showed up just a few times. The CDR3 spells CASTESASETQYF. CDR3 nucleotides: TGTGCCAGCACCGAGTCGGCTTCAGAGACCCAGTACTTC. V usage is TRBV6-5 and J usage is TRBJ2-5; D is ambiguous. The germline gives CDR1 MNHEY, CDR2 SVGAGI. V lost 7 bases and J lost 4, with 13 bases in between. There are 13 residues in the CDR3.

The chain employs TRBV19 and TRBJ2-2; TRBD2 matches 7 bases. Germline CDR1 LNHDA, CDR2 SQIVND (reference sequence). The CDR3 extends over 16 amino acids. Trimming removed 4 bases from V and 7 bases from J; junction bases left unmatched: 12. The chain's CDR3 is CASSTPGLFLGGELFF. The CDR3 DNA reads TGTGCCAGTAGTACCCCGGGACTATTCTTAGGCGGGGAGCTGTTTTTT.

This sequence joins TRBV6-1 and TRBJ1-5; D is unresolved. Looked up from germline, CDR1 is MNHNS and CDR2 is SASEGT. Trimming took 8 bases from V and 4 from J, leaving 9 bases between them. The CDR3 is made up of 12 amino acids. CDR3 protein: CASGRSNQPQHF. CDR3 DNA sequence: TGTGCCAGCGGTAGATCGAATCAGCCCCAGCATTTT.

The chain couples TRBV12-3 or TRBV12-4 to TRBJ1-6, with unresolved D. Trimming removed 6 bases from V and 15 bases from J, with 15 bases in between. The CDR3 has 12 amino acids. The CDR3 coding sequence is TGTGCCAGCAGAACAGCCAGGTCCAACCTCCACTTT. Amino acid sequence: CASRTARSNLHF.

Concerning this clonotype: Given a much more abundant clone one base away, this may be a read error. Here the CDR3 DNA reads TGTGCCAGCAGCCAGACAGGGTCGGGCACCGGGGAGCTGTTTTTT. Encoded protein: CASSQTGSGTGELFF. The rearrangement uses TRBV7-8 and TRBJ2-2; 7 nucleotides line up with TRBD1. This CDR3 has 15 amino acids. Trimming cost V 5 bases and J 4 bases; bases outside gene matches: 7. Per the germline V gene, CDR1 is SGHVS and CDR2 is FQNEAQ.

This clonotype was observed many times. This chain joins TRBV19 and TRBJ2-5; D gene uncertain. The CDR3 is 12 residues long. Germline V gives CDR1 LNHDA, CDR2 SQIVND (reference sequence). Trimming removed 8 bases at V and 5 bases at J, with 12 bases between. The CDR3, as DNA: TGTGCCAGTGGAGTTGTTGGGGAGACCCAGTACTTC. It specifies CASGVVGETQYF. Combining the CDR3 with reference TRBV19 and TRBJ2-5 gives the whole variable domain DGGITQSPKYLFRKEGQNVTLSCEQNLNHDAMYWYRQDPGQGLRLIYYSQIVNDFQKGDIAEGYSVSREKKESFPLTVTSAQKNPTAFYLCASGVVGETQYFGPGTRLLVL.

In this sample, this clonotype turned up a few times. The junction departs from the called germline gene at one end, perhaps through a read error. The chain uses TRBV29-1 and TRBJ1-1; TRBD1 might be the D (5 bases). Germline V lookup: CDR1 SQVTM, CDR2 ANQGSEA. The CDR3 has 8 residues. This CDR3 is CSGHGADF. The CDR3 DNA reads as TGCAGCGGGCATGGGGCGGACTTT.

V gene TRBV7-8 combines with J gene TRBJ1-4; TRBD1 matches 9 bases. The V and J ends lost 6 bases and 7 bases, in that order; junction bases with no gene match: 9. CDR1 and CDR2 (germline): SGHVS, FQNEAQ. The CDR3 runs 15 residues. The CDR3 DNA reads TGTGCCAGCAGGTCGACCGGACAGGGGCTTGAAAAACTGTTTTTT. This translates into CASRSTGQGLEKLFF. The full variable domain, its missing parts supplied by reference TRBV7-8 and TRBJ1-4, is GAGVSQSPRYKVAKRGQDVALRCDPISGHVSLFWYQQALGQGPEFLTYFQNEAQLDKSGLPSDRFFAERPEGSVSTLKIQRTQQEDSAVYLCASRSTGQGLEKLFFGSGTQLSVL.

For the CDR3, the DNA is TGTGCCATCGCCCCGGGGTTTAGTTCGGGGACCCAGTACTTC. This encodes CAIAPGFSSGTQYF. The chain has TRBV10-3 and TRBJ2-5; TRBD2 is a possible D gene (5 bases). The V gene lost 8 bases and the J gene lost 7 bases, with 20 bases spanning the gap. Germline V gives CDR1 ENHRY, CDR2 SYGVKD. CDR3 size: 14 residues.

The V and J genes are TRBV5-1 and TRBJ1-2; 7 nucleotides line up with TRBD1. V shed 5 bases, J shed 6 bases, and the junction held 4 bases outside the gene matches. The germline V gene encodes CDR1 SGHRS and CDR2 YFSETQ. The CDR3 is 12 residues long. For the CDR3, the DNA is TGCGCCAGCAGGGTGACAGGGCATGGCTACACCTTC. Translating gives CASRVTGHGYTF. Full variable domain (missing parts from reference TRBV5-1 and TRBJ1-2): KAGVTQTPRYLIKTRGQQVTLSCSPISGHRSVSWYQQTPGQGLQFLFEYFSETQRNKGNFPGRFSGRQFSNSRSEMNVSTLELGDSALYLCASRVTGHGYTFGSGTRLTVV.

This clonotype was observed many times. The V gene is TRBV20-1, the J gene TRBJ1-2; D is undetermined. The ends were cut back, 3 bases at V and 6 bases at J, with 20 bases in the middle. Germline loops: CDR1 DFQATT, CDR2 SNEGSKA (reference sequence). The CDR3 totals 15 residues. The chain's CDR3 is CSASRTVPGVDGYTF. In nucleotides, the CDR3 is TGCAGTGCTAGCCGAACAGTGCCTGGAGTCGATGGCTACACCTTC.

At least ten counts were recorded for this clonotype. DNA for the CDR3: TGCAGTGCTATGAGCCAGCCGATCGGCCACGAGCAGTACTTC. Its translation: CSAMSQPIGHEQYF. This rearrangement joins TRBV20-1 to TRBJ2-7; the D is unclear. Germline CDR1 reads DFQATT; CDR2 reads SNEGSKA (reference sequence). This CDR3 is built from 14 residues. V was pared by 4 bases and J by 5 bases, with 18 bases between.